A selection of T cell receptor beta chains follows, all from one sample in a study of shared clonotypes between healthy human individuals. Only in-frame clones appear in the TCRdb table, and some are missing; sequencing was by immunoSEQ multiplex PCR. This repertoire shows approximately 400,000 clones, about 96% found once; its top ten account for less than 0.35%. Sequences were obtained from memory CD8+ T cells sorted from blood. These receptors all come from a man younger than 45 in good health. The CDR3 runs from the conserved cysteine through the conserved F or W. D genes are given only for firm matches. The size field is filled for only some rows; it gives once, few, many or a size class.

NA,TRBV7-2,NA,TRBJ1-2,TGTGCCAGCAGCTTAGCTAACAAGTATGGCTACACCTTC,CASSLANKYGYTF
NA,TRBV18,NA,TRBJ2-7,TGTGCCAGCTCACCGCAGGTCGGCTGGGCCAACGAGCAGTACTTC,CASSPQVGWANEQYF
NA,TRBV19,NA,TRBJ2-1,TGTGCCAGTAGTATTGAGGGGATCAATGAGCAGTTCTTC,CASSIEGINEQFF
NA,TRBV4-2,NA,TRBJ2-5,TGTGCCAGCAGCCAATCTCAAGAGACCCAGTACTTC,CASSQSQETQYF
TRBD1,TRBV19,NA,TRBJ2-7,TGTGCCAGTAGTTCCACGGGACAGTCCTACGAGCAGTACTTC,CASSSTGQSYEQYF
NA,TRBV4-1,NA,TRBJ1-4,TGCGCCAGCAGCCAACTCAGGGGCGGGAATGAAAAACTGTTTTTT,CASSQLRGGNEKLFF
NA,TRBV7-7,NA,TRBJ2-1,TGTGCTAGCAGCTTAGGAGGTTATTTTAGCTCCTACAATGAGCAGTTCTTC,CASSLGGYFSSYNEQFF
TRBD1,TRBV7-9,NA,TRBJ1-4,TGTGCCAGCAGCTTGCGGACAGGTTCAACTAATGAAAAACTGTTTTTT,CASSLRTGSTNEKLFF
TRBD1,TRBV5-1,NA,TRBJ2-1,TGCGCCAGCAGCCCGACAGGGGGGAATGAGCAGTTCTTC,CASSPTGGNEQFF
NA,TRBV18,NA,TRBJ2-5,TGTGCCAGCCAAAAGACGAGCCAAGAGACCCAGTACTTC,CASQKTSQETQYF
TRBD2,TRBV7-8,NA,TRBJ2-7,TGTGCCAGCAGCGCCCGACTAGCCCCCTACGAGCAGTACTTC,CASSARLAPYEQYF
NA,TRBV11-3,NA,TRBJ2-1,TGTGCCAGCAGCTCAAGCGGCTACAATGAGCAGTTCTTC,CASSSSGYNEQFF
TRBD1,TRBV5-1,once,TRBJ2-3,TGCGCCAGCAGCTTGAGGACAGGGAACACAGATACGCAGTATTTT,CASSLRTGNTDTQYF
NA,TRBV7-9,NA,TRBJ2-7,TGTGCCAGCAGCCTTACCTACGAGCAGTACTTC,CASSLTYEQYF
NA,TRBV5-1,NA,TRBJ2-2,TGCGCCAGCGGCGCTAGCGACCACACCGGGGAGCTGTTTTTT,CASGASDHTGELFF
TRBD2,TRBV4-1,NA,TRBJ2-1,TGCGCCAGCAGCCAAACTAGCGGGAGTTACAATGAGCAGTTCTTC,CASSQTSGSYNEQFF
TRBD1,TRBV28,NA,TRBJ1-4,TGTGCCAGCAGTCTGGACAGGGGTAATGAAAAACTGTTTTTT,CASSLDRGNEKLFF
NA,TRBV28,NA,TRBJ2-1,TGTGCCAGCAGTTTATTGGACGGGGCGGTTAGCTCCTACAATGAGCAGTTCTTC,CASSLLDGAVSSYNEQFF
TRBD2,TRBV19,NA,TRBJ2-7,TGTGCCAGTAGTACCGTAGCGGGGGCTCACTACGAGCAGTACTTC,CASSTVAGAHYEQYF
NA,TRBV9,NA,TRBJ2-7,TGTGCCAGCACCGTAGGACCGTCGCGGGGAGAGGAGCAGTACTTC,CASTVGPSRGEEQYF
TRBD1,TRBV5-1,NA,TRBJ2-5,TGCGCCAGCAGCCAGGGACAGGGGGCGCAGGAGACCCAGTACTTC,CASSQGQGAQETQYF
NA,TRBV4-1,NA,TRBJ2-3,TGCGCCAGCAGTCTAGACCGGGGGACAACGATACCAGATACGCAGTATTTT,CASSLDRGTTIPDTQYF
TRBD2,TRBV10-3,NA,TRBJ2-1,TGTGCCATCAGTGAAGCACTAGCGGGCCACAATGAGCAGTTCTTC,CAISEALAGHNEQFF
TRBD2,TRBV19,NA,TRBJ2-3,TGTGCCAGTAGTATACCTAGCGGGATCGCAGATACGCAGTATTTT,CASSIPSGIADTQYF
NA,TRBV6-5,NA,TRBJ1-1,TGTGCCAGCGGCTATGACGGGATAATGAACACTGAAGCTTTCTTT,CASGYDGIMNTEAFF
TRBD2,TRBV28,NA,TRBJ2-3,TGTGCCAGCACCTGGGACTATCGACAAGATACGCAGTATTTT,CASTWDYRQDTQYF
TRBD2,TRBV4-2,NA,TRBJ2-3,TGTGCCAGCAGTAGGCTAGCGGGAGTCAGTATCACAGATACGCAGTATTTT,CASSRLAGVSITDTQYF
TRBD1,TRBV28,NA,TRBJ1-4,TGTGCCAGCAGCTTCAGGGACAGGGCTAAAGAAAAACTGTTTTTT,CASSFRDRAKEKLFF
TRBD2,TRBV19,NA,TRBJ2-1,TGTGCCAGTCTCCCTGGGTCTAGCGGGAGTGGCGGTGAGCAGTTCTTC,CASLPGSSGSGGEQFF
NA,TRBV10-1,NA,TRBJ2-7,TGCGCCAGCAGTGAGTCCCAGGAGGGCGAGCAGTACTTC,CASSESQEGEQYF
NA,TRBV5-1,NA,TRBJ2-1,TGCGCCAGCGGCTATTTCGAAGGGAGCTCCTACAATGAGCAGTTCTTC,CASGYFEGSSYNEQFF
TRBD2,TRBV28,NA,TRBJ2-1,TGTGCCAGCAGTCTACTCGGACTAGCGGGAGATAGGTTAAATGAGCAGTTCTTC,CASSLLGLAGDRLNEQFF
TRBD2,TRBV5-1,few,TRBJ2-2,TGCGCCAGCAGCCAAAGCGGGATGAACACCGGGGAGCTGTTTTTT,CASSQSGMNTGELFF
NA,TRBV6-1,NA,TRBJ2-3,TGTGCCAGCAGGCCTAGCACAGATACGCAGTATTTT,CASRPSTDTQYF
TRBD1,TRBV9,NA,TRBJ1-1,TGTGCCAGCAGCGTAGGGACAGGGTTTTTTATGAACACTGAAGCTTTCTTT,CASSVGTGFFMNTEAFF
TRBD2,TRBV2,NA,TRBJ2-1,TGTGCCAGCAGTGATCTCGCGGGAGGATCGCATGAGCAGTTCTTC,CASSDLAGGSHEQFF
NA,TRBV6-5,NA,TRBJ2-5,TGTGCCAGCAGCAGGACAGCGTTCGAGACCCAGTACTTC,CASSRTAFETQYF
NA,TRBV10-3,NA,TRBJ2-3,TGTGCCATCAGTGACTTCCCGGGACACTTCACAGATACGCAGTATTTT,CAISDFPGHFTDTQYF
NA,TRBV25-1,NA,TRBJ2-7,TGTGCCAGCAGCTTGCACAGGGCGGTTTACGAGCAGTACTTC,CASSLHRAVYEQYF
NA,TRBV29-1,NA,TRBJ2-3,TGCAGGGATCTGTATTTCATTTATACGCAGTATTTT,CRDLYFIYTQYF
NA,TRBV5-5,NA,TRBJ2-7,TGTGCCAGCAGCTTGCTTGGATTCGGATCCTACGAGCAGTACTTC,CASSLLGFGSYEQYF
TRBD2,TRBV10-2,NA,TRBJ2-7,TGCGCCAGCAAGAACAGGGGTGATCCGGGGGGTAGGACTAGCGGATTCTACGAGCAGTACTTC,CASKNRGDPGGRTSGFYEQYF
TRBD1,TRBV27,NA,TRBJ2-1,TGTGCCAGCCTACCGGGACAGGGGAGCAATGAGCAGTTCTTC,CASLPGQGSNEQFF
TRBD2,TRBV2,NA,TRBJ2-7,TGTGCCAGCCGGGGTCTAGCGGGAGTAGGTCCCTACGAGCAGTACTTC,CASRGLAGVGPYEQYF
TRBD2,TRBV5-1,NA,TRBJ2-1,TGCGCCAGCAGCGAGACTAGCGGGAGAGGAAATGAGCAGTTCTTC,CASSETSGRGNEQFF
NA,TRBV7-2,NA,TRBJ2-3,TGTGCCAGCAGCCTCAGGGTTAGCACAGATACGCAGTATTTT,CASSLRVSTDTQYF